A single sample gave rise to the 26 T cell receptor beta chains below, sequenced in a study of T cells of healthy individuals. MiXCR was run by TCRdb on the 5' RACE reads, yielding one entry per CDR3 protein. The sample has around 80,000 distinct CDR3 sequences; 4% to 5.5% are singletons. The receptors were sampled from a female donor in good health.

Sample share makes this clonotype medium-sized. V is TRBV7-9 and J is TRBJ1-1; D not resolved. The germline V gene encodes CDR1 SEHNR and CDR2 FQNEAQ (reference sequence). The CDR3 loop spans 15 amino acids. Trimming cost V 5 bases and J 11 bases, with 24 bases left between them. This chain's CDR3 is CASSPLRAHAGEAFF. In nucleotides, the CDR3 is TGTGCCAGCAGCCCCCTTAGGGCCCACGCGGGAGAGGCTTTCTTT.

The sample holds many counts of this clonotype. This rearrangement joins TRBV29-1 to TRBJ2-2, with a weak D call TRBD2 (7 bases). Germline V CDR1 and CDR2: SQVTM, ANQGSEA. Trimming shortened V by 3 bases and J by 5 bases, and 10 bases separated the two germline ends. This CDR3 has 13 amino acids. The CDR3 DNA sequence: TGCAGCGTTGATCGGGGGGCTACCGGGGAGCTGTTTTTT. Its translation: CSVDRGATGELFF.

This clonotype was found many times. The gene calls are TRBV7-9 and TRBJ1-1; no firm D call. This CDR3 region has 12 residues. CDR1 is SEHNR and CDR2 is FQNEAQ in the germline V gene (reference sequence). V lost 11 bases and J 0 bases, leaving 10 bases between the germline ends. As DNA, the CDR3 is TGTGCCCTCTTACTCGTGAACACTGAAGCTTTCTTT. It yields the protein CALLLVNTEAFF.

This clonotype was recorded at least ten times. The rearrangement joins TRBV14 to TRBJ2-7; 8 nucleotides agree with TRBD1. The ends lost 0 bases at V and 4 bases at J; junction bases unmatched: 2. Germline V lookup: CDR1 SGHDN, CDR2 FVKESK. This CDR3 is 14 amino acids long. The CDR3 nucleotides are TGTGCCAGCAGCCAAGAGACAGGGGCATACGAGCAGTACTTC. Encoded protein: CASSQETGAYEQYF.

The J gene is TRBJ1-5, the V gene TRBV5-1; no clear D gene. Germline CDR1 SGHRS, CDR2 YFSETQ. V was shortened by 0 bases and J by 4 bases, with 8 bases between the two germline ends. CDR3 length equals 14 residues. The CDR3 region has the DNA TGCGCCAGCAGCTTGGGAGGGTTAAATCAGCCCCAGCATTTT. It is translated as CASSLGGLNQPQHF.

The table lists this clonotype with many counts. This chain connects TRBV20-1 to TRBJ2-7; 7 bases line up with TRBD1. The germline gives CDR1 DFQATT, CDR2 SNEGSKA (reference sequence). Trimming removed 2 bases from V and 1 base from J; junction bases left unmatched: 5. This CDR3 region has 14 residues. DNA of the CDR3: TGCAGTGCTAGATCGAGGGGGCGATCCTACGAGCAGTACTTC. This gives the protein CSARSRGRSYEQYF.

This clonotype was seen ten or more times. The chain has TRBV18 and TRBJ1-5; D remains unclear. This CDR3 spans 14 amino acids. The germline gives CDR1 KGHSH, CDR2 LQKENI. V was clipped by 0 bases and J by 5 bases, with 8 bases between them. This CDR3 is CASSPPGPDQPQHF. The CDR3 region has the DNA TGTGCCAGCTCACCACCGGGCCCAGATCAGCCCCAGCATTTT.

The chain uses TRBV13 and TRBJ1-1; 7 positions match TRBD1. Losses at the gene ends were 3 bases for V and 0 bases for J; bases not matched to a gene: 1. The CDR3 consists of 14 residues. Germline V gene sequence: CDR1 PRHDT, CDR2 FYEKMQ (reference sequence). The CDR3 DNA is TGTGCCAGCAGCTTCCAGGGGGTGAACACTGAAGCTTTCTTT. Amino acid sequence: CASSFQGVNTEAFF.

This clonotype was counted a few times. The chain carries TRBV14 and TRBJ2-2; possibly TRBD1 for D (6 bases). The CDR3 contains 14 residues. Germline V gene lookup returns CDR1 SGHDN and CDR2 FVKESK. Trimming shortened V by 7 bases and J by 5 bases, and 14 bases separated the two germline ends. Here the CDR3 DNA reads TGTGCCAGCACTGCACAGGGCGCGACCGGGGAGCTGTTTTTT. This gives the protein CASTAQGATGELFF. The variable domain in full, completed from reference TRBV14 and TRBJ2-2, reads EAGVTQFPSHSVIEKGQTVTLRCDPISGHDNLYWYRRVMGKEIKFLLHFVKESKQDESGMPNNRFLAERTGGTYSTLKVQPAELEDSGVYFCASTAQGATGELFFGEGSRLTVL.

This clonotype was detected a few times. The rearrangement uses TRBV27 and TRBJ2-4, with 8 bases matching TRBD1. The CDR3 length is 19 residues. CDR1 is MNHEY, CDR2 SMNVEV, per germline (reference sequence). After removal of 7 bases from V and 2 bases from J, the junction contained 19 bases not matched to a gene. The CDR3 protein is CASTTVPGPQGASKNIQYF. CDR3 nucleotides: TGTGCCAGCACCACCGTGCCGGGACCTCAGGGGGCTTCCAAAAACATTCAGTACTTC.

About this clonotype: This could be a read error, since a much larger clone is one nucleotide away. This chain connects TRBV13 to TRBJ2-3, with 11 bases matching TRBD2. J lost 4 bases, V lost 5 bases, and 11 bases had no gene match. This CDR3 comprises 17 residues. Germline V gives CDR1 PRHDT, CDR2 FYEKMQ (reference sequence). This chain's CDR3 is CASSLQGTSGRSDTQYF. CDR3 nucleotides: TGTGCCAGCAGCCTTCAAGGGACTAGCGGCCGCTCAGATACGCAGTATTTT. Supplemented by reference TRBV13 and TRBJ2-3, the full variable domain reads AAGVIQSPRHLIKEKRETATLKCYPIPRHDTVYWYQQGPGQDPQFLISFYEKMQSDKGSIPDRFSAQQFSDYHSELNMSSLELGDSALYFCASSLQGTSGRSDTQYFGPGTRLTVL.

The chain is built from TRBV19 and TRBJ1-2; possibly TRBD1 for D (6 bases). The germline CDR1 and CDR2 sequences are LNHDA and SQIVND (reference sequence). The CDR3 is made up of 18 amino acids. The V end lost 3 bases, the J end lost 0 bases, and 20 bases lay between the germline ends. The CDR3 DNA is TGTGCCAGTAGTATCCGCCGAGCGAAGGGGGGGACTAACTATGGCTACACCTTC. It codes for CASSIRRAKGGTNYGYTF.

Ten or more counts support this clonotype. The V gene is TRBV3-1, the J gene TRBJ2-2, with TRBD1 identical over 7 bases. The CDR3 runs to 16 residues. Germline V lookup: CDR1 LGHDT, CDR2 YNNKEL (reference sequence). V was clipped by 4 bases and J by 1 base; unmatched bases: 6. The CDR3 nucleotides are TGTGCCAGCAGCCGTAAGGGACAGCGGAACACCGGGGAGCTGTTTTTT. Protein sequence: CASSRKGQRNTGELFF.

At least ten counts were recorded for this clonotype. V is TRBV29-1 and J is TRBJ2-1, with D possibly matching TRBD2 (6 bases). There are 14 residues in the CDR3. The V gene's germline CDR1 is SQVTM and CDR2 ANQGSEA. V was cut by 4 bases and J by 0 bases, with 10 bases left in between. CDR3 region: CSVVGGNSYNEQFF. The DNA for the CDR3 is TGCAGCGTTGTTGGCGGGAACTCCTACAATGAGCAGTTCTTC.

In this sample, this clonotype turned up many times. The chain recombines TRBV7-8 with TRBJ2-6; D not certain. V lost 1 base and J 0 bases, leaving 10 bases between the germline ends. Germline V gene sequence: CDR1 SGHVS, CDR2 FQNEAQ. The CDR3 sequence is 17 residues long. In nucleotides, the CDR3 is TGTGCCAGCAGCTTAGTCGCGTCAGTCTCTGGGGCCAACGTCCTGACTTTC. It codes for CASSLVASVSGANVLTF.

This clonotype was detected ten times or more. The J gene is TRBJ2-7, the V gene TRBV12-3 or TRBV12-4; 8 bases match TRBD1. The CDR3 length is 15 residues. V lost 2 bases, J lost 7 bases, and 10 bases stayed unmatched. CDR3 bases: TGTGCCAGCAGTTTACGGCAGGGGGCTGTTGGGGAGCAGTACTTC. The encoded protein is CASSLRQGAVGEQYF.

There are many counts of this clonotype. J is TRBJ1-5 and V is TRBV6-6; D unclear. The CDR3 sequence is 13 residues long. CDR1 MNHNY and CDR2 SVGAGI come from the germline V gene (reference sequence). V lost 8 bases and J 0 bases, leaving 8 bases between the germline ends. CDR3 amino acids: CASQLNSNQPQHF. The DNA for the CDR3 is TGTGCCAGCCAATTAAATAGCAATCAGCCCCAGCATTTT.

Many counts were recorded for this clonotype. This chain links TRBV28 with TRBJ2-3; TRBD1 or TRBD2 may be the D gene (5 bases each). Looked up from germline, CDR1 is MDHEN and CDR2 is SYDVKM. The CDR3 extends over 14 amino acids. V was clipped by 4 bases and J by 5 bases, with 13 bases between them. The CDR3 loop reads CASSYDYGGDTQYF. CDR3 in DNA: TGTGCCAGCAGTTACGACTATGGGGGAGATACGCAGTATTTT.

This chain uses TRBV28 with TRBJ1-5; weak D call: TRBD1 (6 bases). V dropped 1 base and J dropped 2 bases, with 18 bases sitting between them. The CDR3 sequence is 18 residues long. The V gene's germline CDR1 is MDHEN and CDR2 SYDVKM. This CDR3 is CASSLFHPGELGNQPQHF. As DNA, the CDR3 is TGTGCCAGCAGTTTATTCCACCCAGGGGAACTGGGCAATCAGCCCCAGCATTTT.

CDR3 DNA sequence: TGTGCCAGCACGCGCTCCTATAATTCACCCCTCCACTTT. Its translation is CASTRSYNSPLHF. This chain uses TRBV11-1 with TRBJ1-6; no definite D call. Germline-derived CDR1 and CDR2 are SGHAT and FQDESV (reference sequence). This CDR3 is 13 amino acids long. Trimming cost V 7 bases and J 0 bases, with 4 bases left between them.

This clonotype was observed at least ten times. The chain has TRBV5-1 and TRBJ2-5; weak D call: TRBD1 (6 bases). V dropped 7 bases and J dropped 3 bases, with 13 bases sitting between them. The CDR3 length is 13 residues. Germline lookup yields CDR1 SGHRS and CDR2 YFSETQ. CDR3 amino acids: CASARGFEETQYF. DNA of the CDR3: TGCGCCAGCGCCAGGGGCTTTGAAGAGACCCAGTACTTC.

This clonotype was counted many times. V and J are TRBV20-1 and TRBJ2-5, with D possibly being TRBD2 (6 bases). V was cut by 6 bases and J by 1 base, with 15 bases left in between. The V gene's germline CDR1 is DFQATT and CDR2 SNEGSKA (reference sequence). The CDR3 runs to 14 residues. CDR3 sequence: CSAVTGAIQETQYF. The CDR3 DNA follows: TGCAGTGCCGTGACGGGAGCCATCCAAGAGACCCAGTACTTC.

The sample holds many counts of this clonotype. This sequence joins TRBV29-1 and TRBJ2-2, with unresolved D. V gave up 6 bases and J gave up 0 bases, with 23 bases separating them. CDR1 is SQVTM and CDR2 is ANQGSEA in the germline V gene. This CDR3 has 18 amino acids. The DNA of the CDR3 is TGCAGCGTGAAACCAGGCACCTCGTTAGTAGCGAACACCGGGGAGCTGTTTTTT. Protein: CSVKPGTSLVANTGELFF.

This clonotype was found many times. The chain links TRBV6-6 to TRBJ2-7; 7 nucleotides line up with TRBD1. The V and J ends lost 5 bases and 2 bases, in that order; junction bases with no gene match: 3. This CDR3 is built from 13 residues. Germline V lookup: CDR1 MNHNY, CDR2 SVGAGI (reference sequence). The CDR3 DNA reads as TGTGCCAGCAGTCGACAGGGACCCTACGAGCAGTACTTC. Amino acids: CASSRQGPYEQYF.

The chain employs TRBV6-2 or TRBV6-3 and TRBJ1-5; 7 bases are shared with TRBD1. V shed 1 base and J 1 base; nucleotides not matched to a gene: 1. This CDR3 is built from 15 residues. CDR1 is MNHEY and CDR2 is SVGEGT in the germline V gene. CDR3 DNA: TGTGCCAGCAGTTACTTGGGACAGAGCAATCAGCCCCAGCATTTT. Its protein is CASSYLGQSNQPQHF.

The V gene is TRBV6-2 or TRBV6-3, the J gene TRBJ2-1, with 8 bases that match TRBD2. The CDR3 is 17 residues long. With V trimmed by 4 bases and J by 8 bases, 16 bases remained unmatched. Germline CDR1 is MNHEY and CDR2 is SVGEGT. For the CDR3, the DNA is TGTGCCAGCAGTTCCCCACTAGTGAGCGGGAGTAGGGATGAGCAGTTCTTC. The encoded protein is CASSSPLVSGSRDEQFF.